This is a list of T cell receptor beta chains from one sample in a study of shared clonotypes between healthy human individuals. Measured with immunoSEQ multiplex PCR; TCRdb has only the in-frame clones, and not every one. The sample includes some 2 million clones, over 85% of them seen just once. Specimen: naive CD4+ T cells sorted from blood. All receptors come from a man aged 18 to 29 in good health. CDR3s include the opening cysteine and the closing phenylalanine or tryptophan. Each record gives: J gene, clone size, D gene, V gene, CDR3 protein, CDR3 DNA. D genes are given only for firm matches. Size values are once, few and many counts, or a class for expanded clones, and some rows have none.

j_call: TRBJ1-6; clone_size: -; d_call: -; v_call: TRBV30; cdr3_aa: CAWTGIWGSPLHF; cdr3_nt: TGTGCCTGGACCGGGATCTGGGGTTCACCCCTCCACTTT
j_call: TRBJ2-5; clone_size: -; d_call: -; v_call: TRBV18; cdr3_aa: CASSQQEGIQETQYF; cdr3_nt: TGTGCCAGCTCACAACAGGAGGGTATCCAAGAGACCCAGTACTTC
j_call: TRBJ1-3; clone_size: -; d_call: -; v_call: TRBV29-1; cdr3_aa: CSVEGTESSSGNTIYF; cdr3_nt: TGCAGCGTTGAAGGGACAGAATCATCCTCTGGAAACACCATATATTTT
j_call: TRBJ1-1; clone_size: -; d_call: TRBD1; v_call: TRBV6-5; cdr3_aa: CASARGQGNTEAFF; cdr3_nt: TGTGCCAGCGCCCGCGGACAGGGGAACACTGAAGCTTTCTTT
j_call: TRBJ2-6; clone_size: few; d_call: -; v_call: TRBV25-1; cdr3_aa: CASSESGANVLTF; cdr3_nt: TGTGCCAGCAGTGAATCTGGGGCCAACGTCCTGACTTTC
j_call: TRBJ2-1; clone_size: -; d_call: -; v_call: TRBV11-2; cdr3_aa: CASSLGSLATYNEQFF; cdr3_nt: TGTGCCAGCAGCTTAGGGTCTCTAGCGACCTACAATGAGCAGTTCTTC
j_call: TRBJ2-7; clone_size: -; d_call: -; v_call: TRBV11-1; cdr3_aa: CASSVTYEQYF; cdr3_nt: TGTGCCAGCAGCGTGACCTACGAGCAGTACTTC
j_call: TRBJ1-3; clone_size: -; d_call: -; v_call: TRBV4-2; cdr3_aa: CASSQEGSDSGNTIYF; cdr3_nt: TGTGCCAGCAGCCAAGAGGGCTCAGACTCTGGAAACACCATATATTTT
j_call: TRBJ2-5; clone_size: -; d_call: TRBD2; v_call: TRBV30; cdr3_aa: CAWSVGEGETQYF; cdr3_nt: TGTGCCTGGAGTGTTGGGGAGGGGGAGACCCAGTACTTC
j_call: TRBJ2-7; clone_size: -; d_call: -; v_call: TRBV7-1; cdr3_aa: CASSLGDRGGEQYF; cdr3_nt: TGTGCCAGCAGCTTAGGTGATAGGGGAGGCGAGCAGTACTTC
j_call: TRBJ1-5; clone_size: -; d_call: -; v_call: TRBV28; cdr3_aa: CASSLSYSNQPQHF; cdr3_nt: TGTGCCAGCAGTTTAAGTTATAGCAATCAGCCCCAGCATTTT
j_call: TRBJ1-1; clone_size: -; d_call: TRBD1; v_call: TRBV6-5; cdr3_aa: CASSYGGQGVTEAFF; cdr3_nt: TGTGCCAGCAGTTACGGCGGACAGGGGGTCACTGAAGCTTTCTTT
j_call: TRBJ1-3; clone_size: -; d_call: -; v_call: TRBV6-5; cdr3_aa: CASKEISGNTIYF; cdr3_nt: TGTGCCTCAAAGGAAATCTCTGGAAACACCATATATTTT
j_call: TRBJ2-7; clone_size: -; d_call: TRBD1; v_call: TRBV5-5; cdr3_aa: CASSLSPEGQAYYEQYF; cdr3_nt: TGTGCCAGCAGCCTTTCCCCGGAAGGACAGGCTTACTACGAGCAGTACTTC
j_call: TRBJ2-3; clone_size: -; d_call: -; v_call: TRBV2; cdr3_aa: CASSVPRAGRTDTQYF; cdr3_nt: TGTGCCAGCAGTGTACCCCGAGCGGGCCGCACAGATACGCAGTATTTT
j_call: TRBJ2-7; clone_size: -; d_call: TRBD1; v_call: TRBV2; cdr3_aa: CASTRDSSEQYF; cdr3_nt: TGTGCCAGCACCCGGGACAGTAGCGAGCAGTACTTC
j_call: TRBJ1-6; clone_size: -; d_call: -; v_call: TRBV27; cdr3_aa: CASSLDRPNSPLHF; cdr3_nt: TGTGCCAGCAGTTTAGACAGACCTAATTCACCCCTCCACTTT
j_call: TRBJ1-2; clone_size: -; d_call: TRBD1; v_call: TRBV2; cdr3_aa: CARADRDYGYTF; cdr3_nt: TGTGCCAGAGCCGACAGGGACTATGGCTACACCTTC
j_call: TRBJ2-6; clone_size: -; d_call: TRBD1; v_call: TRBV7-9; cdr3_aa: CASSSPRTGQGAGANVLTF; cdr3_nt: TGTGCCAGCAGCTCCCCCCGAACCGGTCAGGGGGCGGGGGCCAACGTCCTGACTTTC
j_call: TRBJ2-7; clone_size: -; d_call: TRBD1; v_call: TRBV6-6; cdr3_aa: CASRGTGADYEQYF; cdr3_nt: TGTGCCAGCAGAGGGACAGGGGCGGACTACGAGCAGTACTTC
j_call: TRBJ1-6; clone_size: few; d_call: -; v_call: TRBV5-4; cdr3_aa: CASSSQGSSPLHF; cdr3_nt: TGTGCCAGCAGCTCTCAGGGAAGTTCACCCCTCCACTTT
j_call: TRBJ2-7; clone_size: -; d_call: TRBD1; v_call: TRBV11-3; cdr3_aa: CASSLDPGTGVEQYF; cdr3_nt: TGTGCCAGCAGCTTAGATCCAGGGACAGGGGTCGAGCAGTACTTC
j_call: TRBJ1-1; clone_size: -; d_call: -; v_call: TRBV25-1; cdr3_aa: CASSELIGGLNTEAFF; cdr3_nt: TGTGCCAGCAGTGAATTAATAGGTGGGCTGAACACTGAAGCTTTCTTT
j_call: TRBJ2-3; clone_size: -; d_call: -; v_call: TRBV12-1; cdr3_aa: CASSFRPSTDTQYF; cdr3_nt: TGTGCCAGCAGCTTTCGGCCTAGCACAGATACGCAGTATTTT
j_call: TRBJ2-2; clone_size: -; d_call: TRBD1; v_call: TRBV5-1; cdr3_aa: CASSLSGQGNTGELFF; cdr3_nt: TGCGCCAGCAGCTTGTCGGGACAGGGGAACACCGGGGAGCTGTTTTTT
j_call: TRBJ1-1; clone_size: once; d_call: TRBD1; v_call: TRBV7-9; cdr3_aa: CASSLQGAGNTEAFF; cdr3_nt: TGTGCCAGCAGCCTACAGGGGGCTGGGAACACTGAAGCTTTCTTT
j_call: TRBJ2-5; clone_size: once; d_call: -; v_call: TRBV25-1; cdr3_aa: CASSDTWRAQYF; cdr3_nt: TGTGCCAGCAGTGACACATGGAGGGCCCAGTACTTC
j_call: TRBJ2-7; clone_size: -; d_call: -; v_call: TRBV29-1; cdr3_aa: CSVGGSSYEQYF; cdr3_nt: TGCAGCGTTGGAGGGAGCTCCTACGAGCAGTACTTC
j_call: TRBJ2-7; clone_size: -; d_call: TRBD1; v_call: TRBV28; cdr3_aa: CASSFLDRVEQYF; cdr3_nt: TGTGCCAGCAGTTTCCTGGACAGGGTCGAGCAGTACTTC
j_call: TRBJ1-1; clone_size: -; d_call: -; v_call: TRBV2; cdr3_aa: CASSVSGNTEAFF; cdr3_nt: TGTGCCAGCAGTGTGTCGGGGAACACTGAAGCTTTCTTT
j_call: TRBJ2-4; clone_size: -; d_call: TRBD1; v_call: TRBV15; cdr3_aa: CATSRVGQGLNIQYF; cdr3_nt: TGTGCCACCAGCAGAGTCGGACAGGGGTTAAACATTCAGTACTTC
j_call: TRBJ2-3; clone_size: -; d_call: -; v_call: TRBV4-1; cdr3_aa: CASSRGGQLPDTQYF; cdr3_nt: TGCGCCAGCAGCCGGGGCGGACAGTTGCCAGATACGCAGTATTTT
j_call: TRBJ2-7; clone_size: -; d_call: TRBD2; v_call: TRBV2; cdr3_aa: CASSERLAGLSEQYF; cdr3_nt: TGTGCCAGCAGTGAAAGGCTAGCGGGACTGTCTGAGCAGTACTTC
j_call: TRBJ2-5; clone_size: -; d_call: -; v_call: TRBV7-6; cdr3_aa: CASSLAALQETQYF; cdr3_nt: TGTGCCAGCAGCTTAGCCGCCTTACAAGAGACCCAGTACTTC
j_call: TRBJ1-4; clone_size: -; d_call: -; v_call: TRBV5-6; cdr3_aa: CASSFTPTRDELFF; cdr3_nt: TGTGCCAGCAGCTTCACCCCAACCCGGGACGAACTGTTTTTT
j_call: TRBJ2-2; clone_size: few; d_call: -; v_call: TRBV7-7; cdr3_aa: CASSLAATGELFF; cdr3_nt: TGTGCTAGCAGCTTAGCGGCCACCGGGGAGCTGTTTTTT
j_call: TRBJ2-6; clone_size: -; d_call: -; v_call: TRBV10-2; cdr3_aa: CASSESQHSGANVLTF; cdr3_nt: TGCGCCAGCAGTGAGTCGCAGCACTCTGGGGCCAACGTCCTGACTTTC
j_call: TRBJ2-5; clone_size: once; d_call: -; v_call: TRBV28; cdr3_aa: CASRLGTGVETQYF; cdr3_nt: TGTGCCAGCCGGCTGGGGACTGGTGTAGAGACCCAGTACTTC
j_call: TRBJ2-1; clone_size: once; d_call: -; v_call: TRBV5-1; cdr3_aa: CASSSSGVSYNEQFF; cdr3_nt: TGCGCCAGCAGCTCTTCCGGGGTCTCCTACAATGAGCAGTTCTTC
j_call: TRBJ2-7; clone_size: -; d_call: -; v_call: TRBV7-7; cdr3_aa: CASSLGRPLTEQYF; cdr3_nt: TGTGCTAGCAGCTTAGGAAGACCCTTAACAGAGCAGTACTTC
j_call: TRBJ1-2; clone_size: -; d_call: TRBD1; v_call: TRBV7-9; cdr3_aa: CASSLAGQFRSYGYTF; cdr3_nt: TGTGCCAGCAGCTTAGCGGGACAGTTCAGATCTTATGGCTACACCTTC
j_call: TRBJ2-2; clone_size: -; d_call: -; v_call: TRBV7-2; cdr3_aa: CASSPRPGELFF; cdr3_nt: TGTGCCAGCAGCCCCCGACCCGGGGAGCTGTTTTTT
j_call: TRBJ2-1; clone_size: -; d_call: -; v_call: TRBV10-1; cdr3_aa: CASSESARGQFF; cdr3_nt: TGCGCCAGCAGTGAAAGTGCGCGGGGGCAGTTCTTC
j_call: TRBJ2-1; clone_size: -; d_call: -; v_call: TRBV7-9; cdr3_aa: CASFQWGETYNEQFF; cdr3_nt: TGTGCCAGCTTTCAATGGGGGGAGACCTACAATGAGCAGTTCTTC
j_call: TRBJ2-3; clone_size: -; d_call: TRBD2; v_call: TRBV7-9; cdr3_aa: CASSPSGRITDTQYF; cdr3_nt: TGTGCCAGCAGCCCTAGCGGGAGGATCACAGATACGCAGTATTTT
j_call: TRBJ2-7; clone_size: -; d_call: TRBD2; v_call: TRBV5-4; cdr3_aa: CASRSGTSVSYEQYF; cdr3_nt: TGTGCCAGCAGGTCCGGGACTAGCGTCTCCTACGAGCAGTACTTC
j_call: TRBJ1-4; clone_size: -; d_call: -; v_call: TRBV25-1; cdr3_aa: CASGVRHNEKLFF; cdr3_nt: TGTGCCAGCGGCGTCAGACATAATGAAAAACTGTTTTTT
j_call: TRBJ2-5; clone_size: -; d_call: -; v_call: TRBV12-5; cdr3_aa: CASGSGRKVAVQLETQYF; cdr3_nt: TGTGCTAGTGGTTCAGGACGTAAAGTGGCGGTGCAGCTAGAGACCCAGTACTTC
j_call: TRBJ2-5; clone_size: -; d_call: -; v_call: TRBV7-2; cdr3_aa: CASSLGLGGETQYF; cdr3_nt: TGTGCCAGCAGCTTAGGATTAGGCGGAGAGACCCAGTACTTC
j_call: TRBJ2-6; clone_size: -; d_call: -; v_call: TRBV4-1; cdr3_aa: CASSQEPLPSGANVLTF; cdr3_nt: TGCGCCAGCAGCCAAGAACCCCTGCCCTCTGGGGCCAACGTCCTGACTTTC